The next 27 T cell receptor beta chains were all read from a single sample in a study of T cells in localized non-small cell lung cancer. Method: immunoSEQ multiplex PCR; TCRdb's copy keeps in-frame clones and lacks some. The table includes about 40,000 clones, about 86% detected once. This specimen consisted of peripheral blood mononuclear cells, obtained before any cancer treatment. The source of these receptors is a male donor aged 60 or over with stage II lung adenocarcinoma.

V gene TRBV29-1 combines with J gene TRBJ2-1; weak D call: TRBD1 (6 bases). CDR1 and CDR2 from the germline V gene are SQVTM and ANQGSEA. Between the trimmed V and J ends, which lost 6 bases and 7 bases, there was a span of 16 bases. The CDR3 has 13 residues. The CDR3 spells CSVNRVPGNEQFF. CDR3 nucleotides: TGCAGCGTCAACAGGGTCCCGGGGAATGAGCAGTTCTTC.

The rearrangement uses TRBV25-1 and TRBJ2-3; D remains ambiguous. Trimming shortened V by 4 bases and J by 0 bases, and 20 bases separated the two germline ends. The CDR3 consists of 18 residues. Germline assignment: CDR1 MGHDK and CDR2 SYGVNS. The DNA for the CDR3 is TGTGCCAGCAGTGCGACAATATGGGATTCCTCTAGCACAGATACGCAGTATTTT. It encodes CASSATIWDSSSTDTQYF.

CDR3 residues: CASSFLAGRYEQYF. The CDR3 DNA reads TGTGCCAGCAGCTTCCTAGCGGGCAGGTACGAGCAGTACTTC. The chain recombines TRBV5-4 with TRBJ2-7; 8 bases match TRBD2. This CDR3 is 14 amino acids long. After removal of 2 bases from V and 4 bases from J, the junction contained 5 bases not matched to a gene. CDR1 is SGHNT and CDR2 is YYREEE in the germline V gene (reference sequence). The full variable domain, its missing parts supplied by reference TRBV5-4 and TRBJ2-7, is ETGVTQSPTHLIKTRGQQVTLRCSSQSGHNTVSWYQQALGQGPQFIFQYYREEENGRGNFPPRFSGLQFPNYSSELNVNALELDDSALYLCASSFLAGRYEQYFGPGTRLTVT.

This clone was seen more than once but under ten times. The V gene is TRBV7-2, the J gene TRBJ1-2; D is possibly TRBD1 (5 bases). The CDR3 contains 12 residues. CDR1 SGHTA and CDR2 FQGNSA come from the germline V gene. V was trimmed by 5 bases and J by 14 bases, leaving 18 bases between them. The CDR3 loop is CASSLDGTPPTF. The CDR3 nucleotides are TGTGCCAGCAGCCTTGACGGGACGCCACCGACCTTC.

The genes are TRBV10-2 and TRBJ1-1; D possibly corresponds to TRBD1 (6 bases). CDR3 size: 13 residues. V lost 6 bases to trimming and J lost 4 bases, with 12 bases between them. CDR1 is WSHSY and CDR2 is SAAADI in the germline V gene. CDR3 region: CASSQQGTTEAFF. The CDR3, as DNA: TGCGCCAGCAGCCAACAGGGAACCACTGAAGCTTTCTTT.

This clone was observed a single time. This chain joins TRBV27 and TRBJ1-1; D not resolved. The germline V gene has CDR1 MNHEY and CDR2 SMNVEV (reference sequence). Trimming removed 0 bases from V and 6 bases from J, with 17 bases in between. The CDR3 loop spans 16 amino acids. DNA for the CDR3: TGTGCCAGCAGTTTATCCTTCGGGCTACAAGTATCTGAAGCTTTCTTT. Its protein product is CASSLSFGLQVSEAFF.

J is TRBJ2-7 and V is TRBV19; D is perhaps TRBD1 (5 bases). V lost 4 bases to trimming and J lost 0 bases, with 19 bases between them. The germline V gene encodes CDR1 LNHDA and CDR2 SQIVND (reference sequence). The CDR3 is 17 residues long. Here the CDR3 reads CASSTAQGIWGSYEQYF. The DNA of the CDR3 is TGTGCCAGTAGTACGGCTCAGGGAATTTGGGGCTCCTACGAGCAGTACTTC.

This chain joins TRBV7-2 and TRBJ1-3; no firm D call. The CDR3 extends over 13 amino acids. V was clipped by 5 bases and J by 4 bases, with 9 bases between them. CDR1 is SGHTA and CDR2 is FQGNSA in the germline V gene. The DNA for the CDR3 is TGTGCCAGCAGCCCACAACCAGGAAACACCATATATTTT. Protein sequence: CASSPQPGNTIYF.

CDR3 amino acids: CASSGRGLAWDEQFF. The DNA for the CDR3 is TGTGCCAGCAGTGGCCGGGGACTAGCGTGGGATGAGCAGTTCTTC. The V call is TRBV28, the J call TRBJ2-1, with 10 bases matching TRBD2. Germline CDR1 MDHEN, CDR2 SYDVKM. This CDR3 spans 15 amino acids. V shed 5 bases, J shed 8 bases, and the junction held 9 bases outside the gene matches.

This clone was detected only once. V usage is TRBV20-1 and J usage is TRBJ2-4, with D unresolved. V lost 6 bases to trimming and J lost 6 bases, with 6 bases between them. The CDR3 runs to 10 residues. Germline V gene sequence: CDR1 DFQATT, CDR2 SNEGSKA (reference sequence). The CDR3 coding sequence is TGCAGTGCCTCCCGAAACATTCAGTACTTC. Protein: CSASRNIQYF.

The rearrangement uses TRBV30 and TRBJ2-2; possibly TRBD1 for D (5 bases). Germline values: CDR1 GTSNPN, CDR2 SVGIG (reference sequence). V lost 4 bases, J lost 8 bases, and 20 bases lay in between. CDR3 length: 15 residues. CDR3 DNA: TGTGCCTGGACACCGACAGTGGTTAGTTCTGGGGAGCTGTTTTTT. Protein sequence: CAWTPTVVSSGELFF.

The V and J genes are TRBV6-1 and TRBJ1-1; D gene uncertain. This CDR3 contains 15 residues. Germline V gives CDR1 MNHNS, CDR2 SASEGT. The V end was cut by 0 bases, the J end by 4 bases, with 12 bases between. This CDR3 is CASSEASGFATEAFF. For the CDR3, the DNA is TGTGCCAGCAGTGAAGCGTCGGGTTTTGCCACTGAAGCTTTCTTT.

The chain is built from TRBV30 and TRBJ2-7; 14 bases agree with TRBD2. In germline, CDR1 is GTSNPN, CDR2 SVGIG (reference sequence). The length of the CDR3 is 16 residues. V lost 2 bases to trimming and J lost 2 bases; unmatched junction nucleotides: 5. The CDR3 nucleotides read TGTGCCTGGAGTCCCGGGACTAGCGGGAGCCCCTACGAGCAGTACTTC. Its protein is CAWSPGTSGSPYEQYF.

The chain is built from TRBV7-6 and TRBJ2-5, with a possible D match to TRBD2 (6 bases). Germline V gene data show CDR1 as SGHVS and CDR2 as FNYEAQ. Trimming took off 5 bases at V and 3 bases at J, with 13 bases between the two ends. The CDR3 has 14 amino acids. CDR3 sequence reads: CASSPSGFKETQYF. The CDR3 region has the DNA TGTGCCAGCAGCCCGAGCGGGTTCAAAGAGACCCAGTACTTC.

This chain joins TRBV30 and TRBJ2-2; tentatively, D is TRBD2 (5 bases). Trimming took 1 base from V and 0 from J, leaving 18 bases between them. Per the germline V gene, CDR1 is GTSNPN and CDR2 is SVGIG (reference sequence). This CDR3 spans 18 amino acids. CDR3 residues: CAWSGVLGDFTNTGELFF. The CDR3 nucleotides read TGTGCCTGGAGTGGGGTATTGGGAGACTTTACGAACACCGGGGAGCTGTTTTTT.

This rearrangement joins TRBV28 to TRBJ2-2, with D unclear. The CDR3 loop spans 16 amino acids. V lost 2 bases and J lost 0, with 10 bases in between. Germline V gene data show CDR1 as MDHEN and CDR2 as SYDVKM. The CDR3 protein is CASSLPDSTNTGELFF. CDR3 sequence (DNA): TGTGCCAGCAGTTTACCTGATTCAACGAACACCGGGGAGCTGTTTTTT.

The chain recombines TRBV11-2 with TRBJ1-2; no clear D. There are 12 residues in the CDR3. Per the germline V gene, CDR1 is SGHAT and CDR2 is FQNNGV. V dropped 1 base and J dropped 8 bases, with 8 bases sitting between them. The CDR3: CASSLGGKGYTF. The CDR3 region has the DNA TGTGCCAGCAGCTTAGGAGGGAAAGGCTACACCTTC.

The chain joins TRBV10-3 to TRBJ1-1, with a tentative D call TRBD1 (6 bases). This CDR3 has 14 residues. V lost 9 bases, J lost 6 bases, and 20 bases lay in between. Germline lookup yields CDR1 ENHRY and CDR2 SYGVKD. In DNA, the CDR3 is TGTGCCATTGGGGGGGCAGGGAAGGTGGCTGAAGCTTTCTTT. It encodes CAIGGAGKVAEAFF.

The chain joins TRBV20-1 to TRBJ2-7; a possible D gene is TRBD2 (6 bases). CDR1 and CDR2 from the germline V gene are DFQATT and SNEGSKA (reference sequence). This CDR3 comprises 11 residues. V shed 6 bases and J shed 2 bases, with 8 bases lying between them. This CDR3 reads CSAEGPYEQYF. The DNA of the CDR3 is TGCAGTGCGGAGGGACCCTACGAGCAGTACTTC.

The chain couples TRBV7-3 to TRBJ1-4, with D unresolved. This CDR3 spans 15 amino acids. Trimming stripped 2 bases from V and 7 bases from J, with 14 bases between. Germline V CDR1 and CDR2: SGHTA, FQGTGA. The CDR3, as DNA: TGTGCCAGCAGCTTATCACGGCACGGTATTGAAAAACTGTTTTTT. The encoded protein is CASSLSRHGIEKLFF.

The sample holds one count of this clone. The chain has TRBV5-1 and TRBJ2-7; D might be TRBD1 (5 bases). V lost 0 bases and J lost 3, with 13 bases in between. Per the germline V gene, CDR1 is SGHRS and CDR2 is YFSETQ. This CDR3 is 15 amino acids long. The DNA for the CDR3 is TGCGCCAGCAGCTTGGACCCAGGGTCGTACTACGAGCAGTACTTC. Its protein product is CASSLDPGSYYEQYF.

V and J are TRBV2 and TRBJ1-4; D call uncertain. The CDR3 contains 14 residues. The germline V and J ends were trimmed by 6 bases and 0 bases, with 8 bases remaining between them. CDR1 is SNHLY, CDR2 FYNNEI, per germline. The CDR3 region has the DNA TGTGCCAGCAGACTCATCACAACTAATGAAAAACTGTTTTTT. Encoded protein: CASRLITTNEKLFF.

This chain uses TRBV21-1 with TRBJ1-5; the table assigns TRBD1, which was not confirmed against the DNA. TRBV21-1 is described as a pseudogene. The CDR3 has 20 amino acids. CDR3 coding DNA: TGTGCCAGCAGCAAAGGACCCAGGGGGCCCGGTGGGGGCGGCAATCAGCCCCAGCATTTT. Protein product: CASSKGPRGPGGGGNQPQHF.

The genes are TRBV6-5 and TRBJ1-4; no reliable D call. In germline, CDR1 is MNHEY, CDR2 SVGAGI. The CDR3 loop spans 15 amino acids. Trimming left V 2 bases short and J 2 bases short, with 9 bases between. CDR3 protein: CASSYVEATNEKLFF. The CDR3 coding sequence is TGTGCCAGCAGTTACGTCGAGGCGACTAATGAAAAACTGTTTTTT.

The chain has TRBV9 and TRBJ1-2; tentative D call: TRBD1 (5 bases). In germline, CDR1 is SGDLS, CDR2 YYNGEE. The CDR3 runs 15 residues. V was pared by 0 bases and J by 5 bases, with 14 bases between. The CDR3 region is CASSVEGSKRYGYTF. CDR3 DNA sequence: TGTGCCAGCAGCGTAGAGGGGTCGAAACGATATGGCTACACCTTC.

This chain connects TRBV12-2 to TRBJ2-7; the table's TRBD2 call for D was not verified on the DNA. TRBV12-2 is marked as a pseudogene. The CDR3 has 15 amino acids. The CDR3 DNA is TGTGCAAGTCGCTTAGGGAGGCCTTCTCTACGAGGGCAGTACTTC. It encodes CASRLGRPSLRGQYF.

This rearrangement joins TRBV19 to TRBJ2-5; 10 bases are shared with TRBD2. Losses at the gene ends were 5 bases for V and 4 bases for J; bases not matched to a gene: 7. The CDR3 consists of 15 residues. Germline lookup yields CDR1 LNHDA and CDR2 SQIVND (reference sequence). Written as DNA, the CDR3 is TGTGCCAGTAGTCTACAACTAGCGGGAAGAGAGACCCAGTACTTC. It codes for CASSLQLAGRETQYF.